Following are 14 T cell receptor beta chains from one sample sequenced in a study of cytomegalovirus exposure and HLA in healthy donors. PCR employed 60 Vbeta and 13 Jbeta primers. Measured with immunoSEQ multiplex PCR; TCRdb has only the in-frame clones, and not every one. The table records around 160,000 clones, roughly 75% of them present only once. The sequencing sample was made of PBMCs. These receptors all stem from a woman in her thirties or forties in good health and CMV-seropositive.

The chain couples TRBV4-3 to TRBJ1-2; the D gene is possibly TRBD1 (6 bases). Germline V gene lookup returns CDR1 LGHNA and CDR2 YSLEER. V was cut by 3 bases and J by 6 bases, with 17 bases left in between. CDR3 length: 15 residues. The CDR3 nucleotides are TGCGCCAGCAGCCATGGGGGCATCCAGAGCAATGGCTACACCTTC. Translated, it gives CASSHGGIQSNGYTF.

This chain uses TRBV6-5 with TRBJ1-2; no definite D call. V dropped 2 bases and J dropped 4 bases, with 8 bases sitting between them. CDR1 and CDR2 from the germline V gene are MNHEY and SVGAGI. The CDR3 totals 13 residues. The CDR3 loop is CASSYEGVYGYTF. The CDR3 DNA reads TGTGCCAGCAGTTACGAGGGTGTCTATGGCTACACCTTC.

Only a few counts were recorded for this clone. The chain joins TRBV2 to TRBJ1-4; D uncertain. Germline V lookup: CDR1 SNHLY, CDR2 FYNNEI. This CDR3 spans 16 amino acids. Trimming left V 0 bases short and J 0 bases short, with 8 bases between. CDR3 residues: CASSEARRATNEKLFF. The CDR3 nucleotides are TGTGCCAGCAGTGAAGCGCGAAGAGCAACTAATGAAAAACTGTTTTTT. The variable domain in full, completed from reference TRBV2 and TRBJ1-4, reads EPEVTQTPSHQVTQMGQEVILRCVPISNHLYFYWYRQILGQKVEFLVSFYNNEISEKSEIFDDQFSVERPDGSNFTLKIRSTKLEDSAMYFCASSEARRATNEKLFFGSGTQLSVL.

The CDR3 loop reads CSAEVTGSYYEQYF. CDR3 bases: TGCAGCGCCGAGGTAACGGGATCCTACTACGAGCAGTACTTC. This chain joins TRBV29-1 and TRBJ2-7, with D perhaps TRBD2 (5 bases). Per germline, CDR1 SQVTM and CDR2 ANQGSEA. This CDR3 comprises 14 residues. V shed 7 bases and J shed 3 bases, with 19 bases lying between them.

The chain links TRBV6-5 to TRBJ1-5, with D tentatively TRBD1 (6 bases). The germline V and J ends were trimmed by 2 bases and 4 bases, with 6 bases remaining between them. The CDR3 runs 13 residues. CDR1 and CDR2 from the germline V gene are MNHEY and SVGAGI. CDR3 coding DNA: TGTGCCAGCAGTTACGACAGGAATCAGCCCCAGCATTTT. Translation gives CASSYDRNQPQHF.

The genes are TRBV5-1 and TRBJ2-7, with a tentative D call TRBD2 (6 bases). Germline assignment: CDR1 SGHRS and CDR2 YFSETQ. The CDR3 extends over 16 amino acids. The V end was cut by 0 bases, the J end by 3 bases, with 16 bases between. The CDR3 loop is CASSLAGGMRVYEQYF. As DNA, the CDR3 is TGCGCCAGCAGCTTGGCCGGCGGGATGAGGGTCTACGAGCAGTACTTC.

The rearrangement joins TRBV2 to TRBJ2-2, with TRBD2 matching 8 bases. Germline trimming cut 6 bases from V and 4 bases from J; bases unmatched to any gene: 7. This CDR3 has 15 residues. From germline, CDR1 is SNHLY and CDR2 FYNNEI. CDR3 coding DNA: TGTGCCAGCAGACGGGAGGGCCGGGGCACCGGGGAGCTGTTTTTT. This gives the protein CASRREGRGTGELFF.

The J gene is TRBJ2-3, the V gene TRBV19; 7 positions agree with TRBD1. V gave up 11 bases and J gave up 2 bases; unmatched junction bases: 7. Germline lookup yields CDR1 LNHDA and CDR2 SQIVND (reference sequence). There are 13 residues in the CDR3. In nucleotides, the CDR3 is TGTGCCTGCCAGGGGGATCTCACAGATACGCAGTATTTT. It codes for CACQGDLTDTQYF.

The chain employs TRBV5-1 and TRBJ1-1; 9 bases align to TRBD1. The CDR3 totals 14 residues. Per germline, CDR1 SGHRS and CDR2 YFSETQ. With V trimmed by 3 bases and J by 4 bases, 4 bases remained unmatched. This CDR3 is CASSSDRGTTEAFF. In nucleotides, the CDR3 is TGCGCCAGCAGCTCGGACAGGGGTACCACTGAAGCTTTCTTT.

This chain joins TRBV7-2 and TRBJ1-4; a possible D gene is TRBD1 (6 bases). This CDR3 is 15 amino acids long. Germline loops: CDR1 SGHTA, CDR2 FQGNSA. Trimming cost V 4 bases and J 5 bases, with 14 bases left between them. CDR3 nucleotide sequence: TGTGCCAGCAGCTGGACCGGGGGGCGGAATGAAAAACTGTTTTTT. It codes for CASSWTGGRNEKLFF.

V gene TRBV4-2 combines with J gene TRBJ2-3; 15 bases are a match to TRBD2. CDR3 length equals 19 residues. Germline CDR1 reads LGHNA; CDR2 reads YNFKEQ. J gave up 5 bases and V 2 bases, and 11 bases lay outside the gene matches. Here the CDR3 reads CASSQPSRTSGREVDTQYF. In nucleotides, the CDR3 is TGTGCCAGCAGCCAACCCTCGCGGACTAGCGGGAGGGAAGTAGATACGCAGTATTTT.

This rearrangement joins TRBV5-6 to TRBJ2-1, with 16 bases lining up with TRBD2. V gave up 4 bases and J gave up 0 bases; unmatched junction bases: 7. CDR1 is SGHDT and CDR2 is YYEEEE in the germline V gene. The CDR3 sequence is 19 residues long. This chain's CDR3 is CASSPGTSGRDSSYNEQFF. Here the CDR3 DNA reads TGTGCCAGCAGCCCCGGGACTAGCGGGAGGGACAGCTCCTACAATGAGCAGTTCTTC.

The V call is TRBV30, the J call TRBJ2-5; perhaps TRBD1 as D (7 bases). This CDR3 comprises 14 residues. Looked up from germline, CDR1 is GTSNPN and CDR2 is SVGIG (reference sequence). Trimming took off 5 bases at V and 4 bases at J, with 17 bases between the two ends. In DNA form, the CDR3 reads TGTGCCTGGGGGGCAGGGGGTAGCGGAGAGACCCAGTACTTC. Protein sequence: CAWGAGGSGETQYF.

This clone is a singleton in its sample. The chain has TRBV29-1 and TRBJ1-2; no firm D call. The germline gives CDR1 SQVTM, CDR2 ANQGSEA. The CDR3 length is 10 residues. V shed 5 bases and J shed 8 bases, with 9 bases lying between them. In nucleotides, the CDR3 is TGCAGCGTTCCCGGGTCCGGCTACACCTTC. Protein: CSVPGSGYTF.